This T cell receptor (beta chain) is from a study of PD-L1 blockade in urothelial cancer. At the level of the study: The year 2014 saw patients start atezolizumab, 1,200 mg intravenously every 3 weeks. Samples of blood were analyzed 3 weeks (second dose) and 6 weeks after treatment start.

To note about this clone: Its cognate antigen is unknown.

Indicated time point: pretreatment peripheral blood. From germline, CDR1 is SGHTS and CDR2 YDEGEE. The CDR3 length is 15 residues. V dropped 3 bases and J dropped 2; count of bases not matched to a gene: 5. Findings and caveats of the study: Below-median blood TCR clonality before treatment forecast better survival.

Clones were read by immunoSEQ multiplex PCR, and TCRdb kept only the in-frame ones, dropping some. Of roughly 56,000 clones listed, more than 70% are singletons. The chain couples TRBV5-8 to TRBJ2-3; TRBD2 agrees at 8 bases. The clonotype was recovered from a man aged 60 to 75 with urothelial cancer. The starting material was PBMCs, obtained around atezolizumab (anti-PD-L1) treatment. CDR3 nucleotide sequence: TGTGCCAGCAGCTACGGGACTAGGGACACAGATACGCAGTATTTT. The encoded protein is CASSYGTRDTDTQYF.